Shown below are 23 T cell receptor beta chains from a single sample sequenced in a study of blood T cell repertoires in COVID-19. Clones were sequenced by immunoSEQ multiplex PCR, and TCRdb holds only the in-frame ones, with some missing. Here the sample spans 200,000 to 300,000 clones, 80% to 85% being singletons. Material: peripheral blood. The receptor set was obtained from a woman aged 60-70 years with active or convalescent COVID-19.

V is TRBV9 and J is TRBJ2-5; 11 nucleotides match TRBD1. Germline trimming cut 2 bases from V and 1 base from J; bases unmatched to any gene: 1. The CDR3 extends over 15 amino acids. Germline V lookup: CDR1 SGDLS, CDR2 YYNGEE. CDR3 sequence: CASSVGTGGQETQYF. The CDR3 nucleotides read TGTGCCAGCAGCGTGGGGACAGGGGGCCAAGAGACCCAGTACTTC.

The genes are TRBV4-1 and TRBJ1-1; D is undetermined. V was shortened by 0 bases and J by 2 bases, with 7 bases between the two germline ends. Germline-derived CDR1 and CDR2 are MGHRA and YSYEKL. The CDR3 length is 14 residues. CDR3 in amino acids: CASSQEVYNTEAFF. As DNA, the CDR3 is TGCGCCAGCAGCCAAGAAGTCTATAACACTGAAGCTTTCTTT.

This chain connects TRBV2 to TRBJ1-6; TRBD1 agrees at 7 bases. Per the germline V gene, CDR1 is SNHLY and CDR2 is FYNNEI. The V gene end was trimmed by 6 bases and the J gene end by 2 bases; junction bases not matched to a gene: 7. This CDR3 comprises 16 residues. The CDR3 loop is CASSLTGFAYNSPLHF. CDR3 DNA: TGTGCCAGCAGCCTGACAGGGTTCGCCTATAATTCACCCCTCCACTTT.

The V gene is TRBV9, the J gene TRBJ2-3; 10 bases line up with TRBD2. Losses at the gene ends were 4 bases for V and 5 bases for J; bases not matched to a gene: 7. CDR3 length: 15 amino acids. Germline CDR1 reads SGDLS; CDR2 reads YYNGEE. The CDR3 protein is CASSYSGGIVDTQYF. CDR3 in DNA: TGTGCCAGCAGCTATAGCGGGGGGATAGTAGATACGCAGTATTTT.

The chain has TRBV30 and TRBJ1-1; maybe TRBD1 (6 bases). The CDR3 is 17 residues long. The V end lost 1 base, the J end lost 0 bases, and 18 bases lay between the germline ends. The germline V gene has CDR1 GTSNPN and CDR2 SVGIG (reference sequence). The chain's CDR3 is CAWSGEQGKVMNTEAFF. In DNA form, the CDR3 reads TGTGCCTGGAGTGGGGAACAGGGAAAGGTCATGAACACTGAAGCTTTCTTT.

The gene calls are TRBV27 and TRBJ1-3; D not resolved. Looked up from germline, CDR1 is MNHEY and CDR2 is SMNVEV (reference sequence). V lost 0 bases and J 4 bases, leaving 7 bases between the germline ends. This CDR3 has 14 amino acids. The CDR3 nucleotides read TGTGCCAGCAGTTTATCCGGGAGAGGAAACACCATATATTTT. Residues: CASSLSGRGNTIYF.

This clone has only one observation. This chain connects TRBV10-2 to TRBJ1-6; unclear D gene. V was pared by 6 bases and J by 5 bases, with 11 bases between. The CDR3 is 14 amino acids. Looked up from germline, CDR1 is WSHSY and CDR2 is SAAADI. The CDR3 DNA follows: TGCGCCAGCAGCGCCCGGAGGGATAATTCACCCCTCCACTTT. Translating it yields CASSARRDNSPLHF.

The rearrangement joins TRBV10-3 to TRBJ2-3; 7 positions agree with TRBD2. The CDR3 is made up of 11 amino acids. Germline lookup yields CDR1 ENHRY and CDR2 SYGVKD. With 10 bases clipped from V and 6 bases from J, the junction kept 4 bases outside the gene matches. This CDR3 is CATTSVDTQYF. The CDR3 DNA reads as TGTGCCACCACTAGCGTCGATACGCAGTATTTT.

This clone was counted between two and nine times. The rearrangement links TRBV7-2 to TRBJ1-2; D may be TRBD1 (5 bases). Germline V gene lookup returns CDR1 SGHTA and CDR2 FQGNSA. Trimming removed 8 bases from V and 6 bases from J, with 19 bases in between. CDR3 length: 14 residues. CDR3 sequence: CASARVGRRDGYTF. The CDR3 nucleotides read TGTGCCAGCGCGCGCGTGGGGCGCAGGGATGGCTACACCTTC.

The chain couples TRBV30 to TRBJ1-2; no clear D gene. V dropped 5 bases and J dropped 8 bases, with 18 bases sitting between them. The CDR3 is 13 amino acids. Germline V CDR1 and CDR2: GTSNPN, SVGIG (reference sequence). The CDR3: CAWATGSYSGYTF. CDR3 coding DNA: TGTGCCTGGGCCACGGGGAGCTATTCGGGCTACACCTTC.

The V call is TRBV18, the J call TRBJ1-6; D call uncertain. The V end was cut by 3 bases, the J end by 10 bases, with 10 bases between. The CDR3 is 13 residues long. Germline lookup yields CDR1 KGHSH and CDR2 LQKENI. For the CDR3, the DNA is TGTGCCAGCTCACCGGAGATAGGATCACCCCTCCACTTT. It translates to CASSPEIGSPLHF.

The gene calls are TRBV7-8 and TRBJ2-7, with TRBD1 as a possible D gene (5 bases). The V gene's germline CDR1 is SGHVS and CDR2 FQNEAQ. The CDR3 has 15 residues. With 5 bases removed from V and 0 bases from J, the gap between germline ends came to 14 bases. The CDR3 DNA follows: TGTGCCAGCAGCCACAGGAGATTCAGCTCCTACGAGCAGTACTTC. It specifies CASSHRRFSSYEQYF. Using reference TRBV7-8 and TRBJ2-7 for the parts outside the CDR3, the full variable domain is GAGVSQSPRYKVAKRGQDVALRCDPISGHVSLFWYQQALGQGPEFLTYFQNEAQLDKSGLPSDRFFAERPEGSVSTLKIQRTQQEDSAVYLCASSHRRFSSYEQYFGPGTRLTVT.

This rearrangement joins TRBV12-3 or TRBV12-4 to TRBJ1-1; 10 positions match TRBD1. This CDR3 has 13 residues. Trimming cost V 5 bases and J 6 bases; bases outside gene matches: 3. CDR3 in amino acids: CASSETGGPEAFF. CDR3 nucleotide sequence: TGTGCCAGCAGTGAGACAGGGGGCCCTGAAGCTTTCTTT.

The V gene is TRBV19, the J gene TRBJ1-2; maybe TRBD1 (5 bases). Germline CDR1 reads LNHDA; CDR2 reads SQIVND (reference sequence). Trimming shortened V by 3 bases and J by 5 bases, and 10 bases separated the two germline ends. The CDR3 length is 13 residues. The CDR3 DNA follows: TGTGCCAGTAGTATGGGAGGGGAGTATGGCTACACCTTC. It codes for CASSMGGEYGYTF.

The chain has TRBV4-3 and TRBJ2-3, with 14 positions matching TRBD2. Germline V gene data show CDR1 as LGHNA and CDR2 as YSLEER. The CDR3 is 18 residues long. V was clipped by 3 bases and J by 4 bases; unmatched bases: 9. The CDR3 spells CASSQSTSGGAAADTQYF. The CDR3 DNA reads TGCGCCAGCAGCCAGTCGACTAGCGGGGGGGCCGCGGCAGATACGCAGTATTTT.

The chain couples TRBV24-1 to TRBJ2-3; 7 bases are a match to TRBD1. Germline V gives CDR1 KGHDR, CDR2 SFDVKD. V shed 3 bases and J 2 bases; nucleotides not matched to a gene: 7. CDR3 length: 16 amino acids. The CDR3 protein is CATSDGQAPFTDTQYF. CDR3 nucleotide sequence: TGTGCCACCAGTGATGGACAGGCCCCCTTCACAGATACGCAGTATTTT.

This clone was seen once. A read error may account for a junction end that differs from germline. The V and J genes are TRBV7-7 and TRBJ2-1; 9 positions agree with TRBD2. Germline CDR1 reads SSHAT; CDR2 reads FNYEAQ (reference sequence). The CDR3 sequence is 15 residues long. CDR3 DNA: TGTGCTAGCAGCTTAGGCGGGGGGGACGGAAATGAGCAGTTCTTC. Its translation: CASSLGGGDGNEQFF. The variable domain in full, completed from reference TRBV7-7 and TRBJ2-1, reads GAGVSQSPRYKVTKRGQDVTLRCDPISSHATLYWYQQALGQGPEFLTYFNYEAQPDKSGLPSDRFSAERPEGSISTLTIQRTEQRDSAMYRCASSLGGGDGNEQFFGPGTRLTVL.

The DNA for the CDR3 is TGTGCCAGCAGTGAATTCGGTGAGGACCAAGAGACCCAGTACTTC. Translation: CASSEFGEDQETQYF. The chain combines TRBV2 with TRBJ2-5; D unclear. The CDR3 length is 15 residues. With 2 bases removed from V and 0 bases from J, the gap between germline ends came to 10 bases. Germline V gives CDR1 SNHLY, CDR2 FYNNEI.

The genes are TRBV18 and TRBJ2-7; the match to TRBD1 covers 8 bases. The CDR3 sequence is 13 residues long. CDR1 is KGHSH and CDR2 is LQKENI in the germline V gene. V shed 5 bases and J 4 bases; nucleotides not matched to a gene: 4. This CDR3 is CASSRQGSYEQYF. The CDR3, as DNA: TGTGCCAGCTCAAGACAGGGGTCGTACGAGCAGTACTTC.

The V call is TRBV10-3, the J call TRBJ2-5; 9 nucleotides match TRBD2. Germline V gene sequence: CDR1 ENHRY, CDR2 SYGVKD. The V and J ends lost 5 bases and 0 bases, in that order; junction bases with no gene match: 4. The CDR3 is 15 amino acids. CDR3 loop: CAISSLAGDQETQYF. The CDR3 bases are TGTGCCATCAGTTCCTTAGCGGGGGACCAAGAGACCCAGTACTTC.

The chain has TRBV2 and TRBJ2-7, with TRBD2 matching 7 bases. The CDR3 has 17 amino acids. Germline-derived CDR1 and CDR2 are SNHLY and FYNNEI. V was clipped by 6 bases and J by 0 bases; unmatched bases: 14. The CDR3: CASRRLAGGSTSYEQYF. In DNA, the CDR3 is TGTGCCAGCAGACGACTAGCCGGGGGGTCCACCTCCTACGAGCAGTACTTC.

The CDR3 DNA follows: TGCGCCAGCAGCTTGGCCGTCGGGAACACTGAAGCTTTCTTT. It is translated as CASSLAVGNTEAFF. The gene calls are TRBV5-1 and TRBJ1-1; D uncertain. The V gene's germline CDR1 is SGHRS and CDR2 YFSETQ. Between the trimmed V and J ends, which lost 0 bases and 1 base, there was a span of 7 bases. The CDR3 loop spans 14 amino acids.

This chain joins TRBV4-1 and TRBJ1-4; D is ambiguous. CDR1 MGHRA and CDR2 YSYEKL come from the germline V gene. This CDR3 has 18 residues. V lost 3 bases, J lost 0 bases, and 17 bases lay in between. CDR3 region: CASSQRATWGATNEKLFF. The CDR3 nucleotides read TGCGCCAGCAGCCAGAGAGCGACATGGGGAGCAACTAATGAAAAACTGTTTTTT.